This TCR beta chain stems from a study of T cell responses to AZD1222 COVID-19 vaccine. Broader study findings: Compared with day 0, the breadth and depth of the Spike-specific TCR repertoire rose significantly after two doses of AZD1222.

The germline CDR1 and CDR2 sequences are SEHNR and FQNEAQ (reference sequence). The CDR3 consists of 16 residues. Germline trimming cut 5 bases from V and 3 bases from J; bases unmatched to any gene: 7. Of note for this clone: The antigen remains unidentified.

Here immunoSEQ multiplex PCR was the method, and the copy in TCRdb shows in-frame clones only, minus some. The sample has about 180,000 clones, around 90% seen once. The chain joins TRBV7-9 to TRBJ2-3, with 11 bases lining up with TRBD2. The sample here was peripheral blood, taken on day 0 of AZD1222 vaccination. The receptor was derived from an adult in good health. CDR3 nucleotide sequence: TGTGCCAGCAGCCACCAGACTAGCGGGGTAACAGATACGCAGTATTTT. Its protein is CASSHQTSGVTDTQYF. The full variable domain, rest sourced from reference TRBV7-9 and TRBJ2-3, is DTGVSQNPRHKITKRGQNVTFRCDPISEHNRLYWYRQTLGQGPEFLTYFQNEAQLEKSRLLSDRFSAERPKGSFSTLEIQRTEQGDSAMYLCASSHQTSGVTDTQYFGPGTRLTVL.